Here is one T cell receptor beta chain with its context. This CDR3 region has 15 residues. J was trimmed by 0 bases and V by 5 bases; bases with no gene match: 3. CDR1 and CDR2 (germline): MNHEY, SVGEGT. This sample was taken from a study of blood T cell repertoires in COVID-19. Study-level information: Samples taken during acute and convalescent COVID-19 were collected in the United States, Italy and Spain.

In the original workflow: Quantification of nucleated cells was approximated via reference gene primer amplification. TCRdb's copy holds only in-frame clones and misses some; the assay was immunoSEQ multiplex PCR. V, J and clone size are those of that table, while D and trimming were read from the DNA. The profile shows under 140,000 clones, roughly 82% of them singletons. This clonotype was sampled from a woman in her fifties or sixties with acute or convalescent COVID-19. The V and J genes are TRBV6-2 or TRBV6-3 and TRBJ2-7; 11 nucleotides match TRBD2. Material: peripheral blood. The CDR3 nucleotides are TGTGCCAGCAGTCTAGCGGGGGGCCTCTCCTACGAGCAGTACTTC. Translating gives CASSLAGGLSYEQYF.